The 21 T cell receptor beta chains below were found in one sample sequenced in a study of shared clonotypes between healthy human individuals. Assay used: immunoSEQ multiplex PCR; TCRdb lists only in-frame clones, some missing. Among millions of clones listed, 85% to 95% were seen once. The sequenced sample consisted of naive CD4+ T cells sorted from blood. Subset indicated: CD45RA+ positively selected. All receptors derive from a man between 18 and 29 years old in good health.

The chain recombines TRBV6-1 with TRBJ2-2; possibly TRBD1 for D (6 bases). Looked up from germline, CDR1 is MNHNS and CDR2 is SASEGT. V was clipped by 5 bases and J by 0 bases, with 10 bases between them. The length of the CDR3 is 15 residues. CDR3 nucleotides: TGTGCCAGCAGTATGGACAGTCCGAACACCGGGGAGCTGTTTTTT. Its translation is CASSMDSPNTGELFF.

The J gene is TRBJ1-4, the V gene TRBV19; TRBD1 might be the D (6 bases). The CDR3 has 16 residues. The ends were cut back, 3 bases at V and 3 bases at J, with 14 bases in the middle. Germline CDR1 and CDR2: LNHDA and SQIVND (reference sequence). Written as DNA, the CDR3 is TGTGCCAGTAGTATGGGCGACAGGTTCGCTAATGAAAAACTGTTTTTT. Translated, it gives CASSMGDRFANEKLFF.

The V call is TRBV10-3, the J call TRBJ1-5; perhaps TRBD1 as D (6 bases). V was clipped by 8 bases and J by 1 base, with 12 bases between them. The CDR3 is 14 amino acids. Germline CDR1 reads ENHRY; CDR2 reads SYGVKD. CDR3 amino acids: CAIGGGTSNQPQHF. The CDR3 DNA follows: TGTGCCATCGGGGGCGGGACCAGCAATCAGCCCCAGCATTTT.

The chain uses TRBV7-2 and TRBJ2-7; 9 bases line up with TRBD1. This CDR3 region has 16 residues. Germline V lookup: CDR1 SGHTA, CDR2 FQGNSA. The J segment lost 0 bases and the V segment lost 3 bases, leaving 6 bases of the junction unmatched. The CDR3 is CASSFPPGQGSYEQYF. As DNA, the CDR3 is TGTGCCAGCAGCTTCCCTCCGGGACAGGGCTCCTACGAGCAGTACTTC.

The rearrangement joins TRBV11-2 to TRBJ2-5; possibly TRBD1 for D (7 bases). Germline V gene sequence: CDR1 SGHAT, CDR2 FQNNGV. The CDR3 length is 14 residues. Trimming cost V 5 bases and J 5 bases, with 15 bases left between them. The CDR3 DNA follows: TGTGCCAGCAGCCCTCCGACAGGGAGGGAGACCCAGTACTTC. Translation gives CASSPPTGRETQYF. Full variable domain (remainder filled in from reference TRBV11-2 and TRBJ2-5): EAGVAQSPRYKIIEKRQSVAFWCNPISGHATLYWYQQILGQGPKLLIQFQNNGVVDDSQLPKDRFSAERLKGVDSTLKIQPAKLEDSAVYLCASSPPTGRETQYFGPGTRLLVL.

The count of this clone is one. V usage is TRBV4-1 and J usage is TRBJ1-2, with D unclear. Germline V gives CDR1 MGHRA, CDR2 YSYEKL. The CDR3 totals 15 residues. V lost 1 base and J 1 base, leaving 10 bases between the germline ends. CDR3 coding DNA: TGCGCCAGCAGCCAAGGGGCTGGCAATAACTATGGCTACACCTTC. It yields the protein CASSQGAGNNYGYTF.

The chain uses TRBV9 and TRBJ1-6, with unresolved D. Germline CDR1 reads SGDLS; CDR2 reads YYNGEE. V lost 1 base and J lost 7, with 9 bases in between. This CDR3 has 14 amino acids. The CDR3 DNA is TGTGCCAGCAGCGTAAGCCCCGACAATTCACCCCTCCACTTT. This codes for CASSVSPDNSPLHF.

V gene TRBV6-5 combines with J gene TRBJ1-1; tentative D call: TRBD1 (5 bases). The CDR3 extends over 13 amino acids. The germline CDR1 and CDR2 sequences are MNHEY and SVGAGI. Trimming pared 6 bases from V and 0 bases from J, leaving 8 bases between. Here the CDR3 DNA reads TGTGCCAGCAGGGACACCTTGAACACTGAAGCTTTCTTT. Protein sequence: CASRDTLNTEAFF.

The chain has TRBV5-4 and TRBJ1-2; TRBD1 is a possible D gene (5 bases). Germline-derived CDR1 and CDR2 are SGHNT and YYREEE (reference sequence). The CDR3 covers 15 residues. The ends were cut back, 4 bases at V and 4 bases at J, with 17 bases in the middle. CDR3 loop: CASSSGGGSPYGYTF. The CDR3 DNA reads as TGTGCCAGCAGCAGTGGGGGGGGTTCTCCCTATGGCTACACCTTC.

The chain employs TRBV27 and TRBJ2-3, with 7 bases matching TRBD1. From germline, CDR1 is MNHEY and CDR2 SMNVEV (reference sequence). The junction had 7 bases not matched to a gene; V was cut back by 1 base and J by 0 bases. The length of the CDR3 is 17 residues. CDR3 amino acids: CASSLLPGTASTDTQYF. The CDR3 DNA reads TGTGCCAGCAGTTTATTGCCCGGGACAGCTAGCACAGATACGCAGTATTTT.

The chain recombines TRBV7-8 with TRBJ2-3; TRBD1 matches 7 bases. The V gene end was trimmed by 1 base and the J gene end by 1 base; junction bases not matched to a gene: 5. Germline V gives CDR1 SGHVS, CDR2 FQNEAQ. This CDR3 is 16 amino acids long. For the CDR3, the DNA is TGTGCCAGCAGCTTAGAAGGGGGCGGCGGCACAGATACGCAGTATTTT. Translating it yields CASSLEGGGGTDTQYF. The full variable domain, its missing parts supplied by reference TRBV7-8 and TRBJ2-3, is GAGVSQSPRYKVAKRGQDVALRCDPISGHVSLFWYQQALGQGPEFLTYFQNEAQLDKSGLPSDRFFAERPEGSVSTLKIQRTQQEDSAVYLCASSLEGGGGTDTQYFGPGTRLTVL.

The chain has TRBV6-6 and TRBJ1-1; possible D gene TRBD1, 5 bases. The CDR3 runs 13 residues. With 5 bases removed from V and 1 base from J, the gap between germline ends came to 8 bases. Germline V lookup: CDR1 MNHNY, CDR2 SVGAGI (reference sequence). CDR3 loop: CASSRDQNTEAFF. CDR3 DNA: TGTGCCAGCAGTCGGGACCAGAACACTGAAGCTTTCTTT.

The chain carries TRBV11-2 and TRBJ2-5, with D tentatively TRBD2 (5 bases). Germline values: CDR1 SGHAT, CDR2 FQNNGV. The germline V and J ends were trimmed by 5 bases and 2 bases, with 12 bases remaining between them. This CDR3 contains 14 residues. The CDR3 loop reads CASSASGKQETQYF. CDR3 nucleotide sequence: TGTGCCAGCAGCGCATCCGGGAAACAAGAGACCCAGTACTTC.

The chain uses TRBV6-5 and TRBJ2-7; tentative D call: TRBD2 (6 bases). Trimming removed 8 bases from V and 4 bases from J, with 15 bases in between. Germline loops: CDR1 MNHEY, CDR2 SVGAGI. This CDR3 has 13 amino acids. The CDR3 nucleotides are TGTGCCAGCGGCCGGGGGAGCGTTTACGAGCAGTACTTC. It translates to CASGRGSVYEQYF.

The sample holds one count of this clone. The CDR3 DNA sequence: TGCGCCAGCAGTCGCTTCGAGGGACCTAATGAAAAACTGTTTTTT. This sequence encodes CASSRFEGPNEKLFF. The rearrangement joins TRBV23-1 to TRBJ1-4, with D perhaps matching TRBD1 (5 bases). TRBV23-1 is annotated as an ORF whose role is uncertain. V was pared by 4 bases and J by 3 bases, with 12 bases between. The CDR3 totals 15 residues.

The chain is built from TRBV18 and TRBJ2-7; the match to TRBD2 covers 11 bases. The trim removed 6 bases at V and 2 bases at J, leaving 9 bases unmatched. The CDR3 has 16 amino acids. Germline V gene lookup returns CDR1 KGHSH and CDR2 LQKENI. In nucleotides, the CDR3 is TGTGCCAGCTCCCTGAGCCTAGCGGGAGGAGCCTACGAGCAGTACTTC. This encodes CASSLSLAGGAYEQYF. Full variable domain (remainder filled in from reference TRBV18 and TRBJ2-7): NAGVMQNPRHLVRRRGQEARLRCSPMKGHSHVYWYRQLPEEGLKFMVYLQKENIIDESGMPKERFSAEFPKEGPSILRIQQVVRGDSAAYFCASSLSLAGGAYEQYFGPGTRLTVT.

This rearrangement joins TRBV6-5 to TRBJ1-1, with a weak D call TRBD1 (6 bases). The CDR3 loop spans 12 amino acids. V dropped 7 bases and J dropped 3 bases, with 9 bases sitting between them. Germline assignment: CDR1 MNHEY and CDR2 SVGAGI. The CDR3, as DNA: TGTGCCAGCAAGGACAGACACACTGAAGCTTTCTTT. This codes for CASKDRHTEAFF.

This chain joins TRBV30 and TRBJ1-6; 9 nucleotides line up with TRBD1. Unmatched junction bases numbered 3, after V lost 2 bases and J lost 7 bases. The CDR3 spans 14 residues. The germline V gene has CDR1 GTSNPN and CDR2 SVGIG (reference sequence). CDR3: CAWSTGGRNSPLHF. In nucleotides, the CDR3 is TGTGCCTGGAGTACAGGGGGCAGGAATTCACCCCTCCACTTT.

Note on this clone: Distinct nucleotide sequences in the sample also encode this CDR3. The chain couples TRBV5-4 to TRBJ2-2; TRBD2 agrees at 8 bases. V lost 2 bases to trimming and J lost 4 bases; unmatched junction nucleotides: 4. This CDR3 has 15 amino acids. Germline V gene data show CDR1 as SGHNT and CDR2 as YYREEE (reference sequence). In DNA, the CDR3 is TGTGCCAGCAGCTTTGGACGGGAGGGCACCGGGGAGCTGTTTTTT. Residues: CASSFGREGTGELFF.

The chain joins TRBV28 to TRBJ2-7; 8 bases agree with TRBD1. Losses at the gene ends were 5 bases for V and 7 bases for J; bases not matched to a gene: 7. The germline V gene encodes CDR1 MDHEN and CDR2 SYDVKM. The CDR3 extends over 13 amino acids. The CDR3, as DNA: TGTGCCAGCAGTCCCAGGACAGGGTCGGAGCAGTACTTC. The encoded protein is CASSPRTGSEQYF. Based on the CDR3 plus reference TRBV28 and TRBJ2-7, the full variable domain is DVKVTQSSRYLVKRTGEKVFLECVQDMDHENMFWYRQDPGLGLRLIYFSYDVKMKEKGDIPEGYSVSREKKERFSLILESASTNQTSMYLCASSPRTGSEQYFGPGTRLTVT.

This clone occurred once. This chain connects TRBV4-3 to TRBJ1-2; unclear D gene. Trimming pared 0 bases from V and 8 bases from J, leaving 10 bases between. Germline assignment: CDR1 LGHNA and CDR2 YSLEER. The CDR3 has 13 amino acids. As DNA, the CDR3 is TGCGCCAGCAGCCAAGATGCAGGCGGGGGCTACACCTTC. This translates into CASSQDAGGGYTF.